This is a list of T cell receptor beta chains from one sample in a study of cytomegalovirus exposure and HLA in healthy donors. The repertoire was sequenced with immunoSEQ multiplex PCR; TCRdb's copy has only in-frame clones and lacks some. Of under 200,000 clones in the sample, about four fifths are singletons; the top ten hold 1%. Sequencing was performed on PBMCs. The receptors here all came from a woman aged 50 to 65 in good health and CMV-seropositive. The CDR3 runs from the conserved cysteine through the conserved F or W. Fields, in order: J gene, clone size, V gene, D gene, CDR3 DNA, CDR3 protein. D genes are given only for firm matches. Rows give clone size only sometimes, using once, few, many, or a class for an expanded clone.

J: TRBJ2-3
size: -
V: TRBV7-9
D: TRBD2
DNA: TGTTCCAGCAGTCTTAGCCTAGCGGGGGTTATAGATACGCAGTATTTT
CDR3: CSSSLSLAGVIDTQYF

J: TRBJ1-4
size: -
V: TRBV19
D: TRBD1
DNA: TGTGCCAGTAGTAGGGACGGGACAGGGAATGAAAAACTGTTTTTT
CDR3: CASSRDGTGNEKLFF

J: TRBJ2-7
size: -
V: TRBV18
D: -
DNA: TGTGCCAGCTCACCCATCTCCGGGTACGAGCAGTACTTC
CDR3: CASSPISGYEQYF

J: TRBJ1-4
size: -
V: TRBV19
D: TRBD1
DNA: TGTGCCAGTAGTTTCCCTGGGACAGGGGAGGAAAAACTGTTTTTT
CDR3: CASSFPGTGEEKLFF

J: TRBJ2-1
size: few
V: TRBV7-9
D: TRBD2
DNA: TGTGCCAGCAGCTTTAGCGGGAGTTATGAGCAGTTCTTC
CDR3: CASSFSGSYEQFF

J: TRBJ1-2
size: -
V: TRBV7-3
D: TRBD1
DNA: TGTGCCAGCAGCCTGGACAGGGGAGATGGCTACACCTTC
CDR3: CASSLDRGDGYTF

J: TRBJ2-5
size: -
V: TRBV30
D: TRBD1
DNA: TGTGCCTGGAGTGTTGGGACAGGGGGCCAAGAGACCCAGTACTTC
CDR3: CAWSVGTGGQETQYF

J: TRBJ2-2
size: -
V: TRBV27
D: -
DNA: TGTGCCAGCAGTTTGGCTTCCGGGGAGCTGTTTTTT
CDR3: CASSLASGELFF

J: TRBJ2-2
size: -
V: TRBV19
D: -
DNA: TGTGCCAGTAGTTCAACAGGGTATCCCGGGGAGCTGTTTTTT
CDR3: CASSSTGYPGELFF

J: TRBJ2-2
size: -
V: TRBV5-5
D: -
DNA: TGTGCCAGCAGCGCGCTACAGGGTTTCGGGGAGCTGTTTTTT
CDR3: CASSALQGFGELFF

J: TRBJ2-2
size: few
V: TRBV5-1
D: -
DNA: TGCGCCAGCAGCGCGATCGGACACGGACATAGCGGGGAGCTGTTTTTT
CDR3: CASSAIGHGHSGELFF

J: TRBJ2-5
size: -
V: TRBV5-4
D: -
DNA: TGTGCCAGCAGCTTTCCGGGGGATGCAAGTACCCAGTACTTC
CDR3: CASSFPGDASTQYF

J: TRBJ2-3
size: -
V: TRBV11-2
D: -
DNA: TGTGCCAGCAGCTTTGGAACACAGAACGTATTCTGCACAGATACGCAGTATTTT
CDR3: CASSFGTQNVFCTDTQYF

J: TRBJ2-7
size: -
V: TRBV5-4
D: TRBD2
DNA: TGTGCCAGCAGTTTGACTAGCGGGGGCTCCTACGAGCAGTACTTC
CDR3: CASSLTSGGSYEQYF

J: TRBJ2-5
size: -
V: TRBV19
D: TRBD2
DNA: TGTGCCAGTAGCCCACAGGGGACTAGCGAAGAGACCCAGTACTTC
CDR3: CASSPQGTSEETQYF

J: TRBJ2-3
size: -
V: TRBV4-2
D: -
DNA: TGTGCCAGCAGCCAAGTTCAGCGGGATACGCAGTATTTT
CDR3: CASSQVQRDTQYF

J: TRBJ2-1
size: -
V: TRBV2
D: -
DNA: TGTGCCAGCAGTGTAGAACCCCTCCACTCCTACAATGAGCAGTTCTTC
CDR3: CASSVEPLHSYNEQFF

J: TRBJ1-1
size: -
V: TRBV15
D: TRBD1
DNA: TGTGCCACCAGCTCCTACCCGGGACAGGGGGTTCCCCACACTGAAGCTTTCTTT
CDR3: CATSSYPGQGVPHTEAFF

J: TRBJ1-2
size: -
V: TRBV14
D: TRBD1
DNA: TGTGCCAGCAGCCAAGATCGGCAGGGGGCCTATGGCTACACCTTC
CDR3: CASSQDRQGAYGYTF

J: TRBJ1-6
size: -
V: TRBV2
D: -
DNA: TGTGCCAGCAGCCGGGTACAGGGAGATAATTCACCCCTCCACTTT
CDR3: CASSRVQGDNSPLHF

J: TRBJ1-6
size: few
V: TRBV5-5
D: -
DNA: TGTGCCAGCAGCCCTTCCAGCTCCTATAATTCACCCCTCCACTTT
CDR3: CASSPSSSYNSPLHF

J: TRBJ2-7
size: -
V: TRBV5-4
D: -
DNA: TGTGCCAGCAGCTTTGCAGGAGGTCTTCTTCAAGGCGAGCAGTACTTC
CDR3: CASSFAGGLLQGEQYF

J: TRBJ2-7
size: -
V: TRBV28
D: TRBD1
DNA: TGTGCCAGCAGTTTATTAAGATGGACAGGGGAAGGCGAGCAGTACTTC
CDR3: CASSLLRWTGEGEQYF

J: TRBJ1-1
size: -
V: TRBV7-9
D: TRBD1
DNA: TGTTCCAGCAGCAGACAGGGGGGCACTGAAGCTTTCTTT
CDR3: CSSSRQGGTEAFF

J: TRBJ2-2
size: -
V: TRBV15
D: -
DNA: TGTGCCACCAGCCCGCAGGGTAAAGCCACCGGGGAGCTGTTTTTT
CDR3: CATSPQGKATGELFF

J: TRBJ2-7
size: -
V: TRBV7-8
D: -
DNA: TGTGCCAGCAGCGTAGGACAGTCCCGCTCCTACGAGCAGTACTTC
CDR3: CASSVGQSRSYEQYF

J: TRBJ2-1
size: -
V: TRBV1
D: -
DNA: TGCACCGAAAAGCGGGGGTACGTCAATGAGCAGTTCTTC
CDR3: CTEKRGYVNEQFF

J: TRBJ1-1
size: -
V: TRBV29-1
D: -
DNA: TGCAGCGCAATGAATCAGGGAACTGAAGCTTTCTTT
CDR3: CSAMNQGTEAFF

J: TRBJ2-1
size: -
V: TRBV7-3
D: -
DNA: TGTGCCAGCAGCCCTAGAGTGGGGGAGGTAAGCTCCTACAATGAGCAGTTCTTC
CDR3: CASSPRVGEVSSYNEQFF

J: TRBJ1-2
size: few
V: TRBV18
D: TRBD1
DNA: TGTGCCAGCTCACCTAGGGACAGGGCCCCCTATGGCTACACCTTC
CDR3: CASSPRDRAPYGYTF

J: TRBJ2-2
size: -
V: TRBV5-1
D: TRBD1
DNA: TGCGCCAGCAGCTCCGGACAGGGGACCGGGGAGCTGTTTTTT
CDR3: CASSSGQGTGELFF

J: TRBJ2-7
size: -
V: TRBV30
D: TRBD2
DNA: TGTGCCTGGAGTGATGCGGGAGCGTCTCGCGAGCAGTACTTC
CDR3: CAWSDAGASREQYF

J: TRBJ2-7
size: once
V: TRBV18
D: -
DNA: TGTGCCAGCTCACCAAGCGTCGCCTACGAGCAGTACTTC
CDR3: CASSPSVAYEQYF

J: TRBJ2-3
size: -
V: TRBV11-3
D: -
DNA: TGTGCCAGCAGCTTACGTAGCACAGATACGCAGTATTTT
CDR3: CASSLRSTDTQYF

J: TRBJ2-2
size: -
V: TRBV27
D: TRBD2
DNA: TGTGCCAGCAGCCCCCTCCAGGGACGGGGGGCCGGGGAGCTGTTTTTT
CDR3: CASSPLQGRGAGELFF

J: TRBJ2-7
size: -
V: TRBV18
D: TRBD1
DNA: TGTGCCAGCTCACCGAGGCGGGACAGGGGGGAAATCGAGCAGTACTTC
CDR3: CASSPRRDRGEIEQYF

J: TRBJ2-1
size: -
V: TRBV7-3
D: TRBD1
DNA: TGTGCCAGCAGCTCCGCCGGGACAGCGAACTACAATGAGCAGTTCTTC
CDR3: CASSSAGTANYNEQFF

J: TRBJ1-1
size: once
V: TRBV2
D: TRBD1
DNA: TGTGCCAGCAGGGGACAGGGGTTCGGTTCTGAAGCTTTCTTT
CDR3: CASRGQGFGSEAFF

J: TRBJ2-7
size: few
V: TRBV7-9
D: -
DNA: TGTGCCAGCAGTTCGAATGGGCCGATGGAGCAGTACTTC
CDR3: CASSSNGPMEQYF

J: TRBJ2-7
size: -
V: TRBV7-9
D: TRBD2
DNA: TGTTCCAGCAGCTTTCTAGCGGGAGAGTACGAGCAGTACTTC
CDR3: CSSSFLAGEYEQYF